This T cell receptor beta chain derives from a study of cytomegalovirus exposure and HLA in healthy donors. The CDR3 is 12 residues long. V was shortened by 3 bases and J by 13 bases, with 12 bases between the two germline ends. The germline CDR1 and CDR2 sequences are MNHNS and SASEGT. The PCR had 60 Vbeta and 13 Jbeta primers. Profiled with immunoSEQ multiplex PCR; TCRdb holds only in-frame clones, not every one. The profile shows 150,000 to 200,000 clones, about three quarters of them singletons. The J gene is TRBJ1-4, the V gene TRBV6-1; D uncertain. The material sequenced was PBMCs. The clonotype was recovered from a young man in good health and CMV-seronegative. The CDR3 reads CASSDPAGRLFF. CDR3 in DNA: TGTGCCAGCAGTGACCCTGCCGGTCGACTGTTTTTT.